This section outlines one T cell receptor beta chain sequence together with its context. These data belong to a study of OX40 agonist ivuxolimab in advanced cancers. As for the study in general: Ivuxolimab, which is an agonistic anti-OX40 (CD134) antibody, was administered to the patients. At 82.7% male, the cohort had a mean age of approximately 60 years, ranging from roughly 20 to 79.

TCRdb keeps only in-frame clones here, not all; method: immunoSEQ multiplex PCR. The sample holds about 53,000 clones, roughly 84% seen once. The ends lost 8 bases at V and 0 bases at J; junction bases unmatched: 9. This CDR3 has 16 residues. Germline CDR1 KGHSH, CDR2 LQKENI. The specimen comprised CD4+ or CD8+ T cells sorted from blood, sampled in a trial of the OX40 agonist ivuxolimab. The chain carries TRBV18 and TRBJ2-3; 9 positions match TRBD2. The source is an adult with an advanced solid tumor such as melanoma, head and neck, liver or kidney cancer. Written as DNA, the CDR3 is TGTGCCAGCACCCTGACTAGCGGCCTAAGCACAGATACGCAGTATTTT. Amino acids: CASTLTSGLSTDTQYF.